This section outlines one TCR beta chain sequence together with its context. Via MiXCR, TCRdb re-called the 5' RACE reads, giving one row per CDR3 protein. The sample records about 150,000 distinct CDR3 sequences, roughly 15% being singletons. The data were obtained in a study of T-cell memory formation after mild COVID-19. The CDR3 loop spans 15 amino acids. Germline CDR1 is LGHNA and CDR2 is YSLEER. V was pared by 4 bases and J by 4 bases, with 17 bases between. Material for sequencing was PBMCs or a T cell subset sorted from them (not recorded which). This clonotype was sampled from an adult woman who had mild COVID-19 (a few samples of this study predate the infection). Cell type and time point are not known. This chain uses TRBV4-3 with TRBJ2-7; D may match TRBD1 or TRBD2 (5 bases each). CDR3 sequence: CASSRDRDPQYEQYF. DNA of the CDR3: TGCGCCAGCAGCCGAGACCGGGACCCTCAGTACGAGCAGTACTTC.